The 4 T cell receptor beta chains below were found in one sample sequenced in a study of blood T cell repertoires in COVID-19. The table came from immunoSEQ multiplex PCR; TCRdb's copy has only in-frame clones and leaves some out. The data contain under 300,000 clones, 85% of them singletons. Sequencing was performed on peripheral blood. These receptors all come from a woman aged 55-69 years with active or convalescent COVID-19.

The chain's CDR3 is CASSQGEANYGYTF. In DNA, the CDR3 is TGTGCCAGCAGCCAAGGAGAGGCCAACTATGGCTACACCTTC. The chain joins TRBV3-1 (or the pseudogene TRBV3-2) to TRBJ1-2, with no clear D. The CDR3 extends over 14 amino acids. The germline CDR1 and CDR2 sequences are LGHDT and YNNKEL (reference sequence). Between the trimmed V and J ends, which lost 1 base and 2 bases, there was a span of 8 bases.

The chain has TRBV18 and TRBJ1-4, with D possibly matching TRBD1 (5 bases). Germline lookup yields CDR1 KGHSH and CDR2 LQKENI. Trimming pared 5 bases from V and 6 bases from J, leaving 10 bases between. The CDR3 is 13 amino acids. The CDR3, as DNA: TGTGCCAGCTCAGCGGACATCCATGAAAAACTGTTTTTT. This gives the protein CASSADIHEKLFF.

The CDR3 sequence: CASSPFGQQNTEAFF. CDR3 bases: TGTGCCAGCAGCCCCTTCGGACAGCAGAACACTGAAGCTTTCTTT. The J gene is TRBJ1-1, the V gene TRBV7-8, with D possibly being TRBD1 (6 bases). The CDR3 length is 15 residues. Deletions cut 5 bases from V and 1 base from J, with 14 bases between. The germline gives CDR1 SGHVS, CDR2 FQNEAQ.

V gene TRBV19 combines with J gene TRBJ1-2; no clear D gene. The CDR3 totals 14 residues. Germline CDR1 LNHDA, CDR2 SQIVND (reference sequence). V lost 4 bases, J lost 6 bases, and 15 bases lay in between. The CDR3 region is CASSTVSLYDGYTF. In DNA, the CDR3 is TGTGCCAGTAGTACGGTCTCCTTATACGATGGCTACACCTTC.